The 21 T cell receptor beta chains below were found in one sample sequenced in a study of T cell responses to AZD1222 COVID-19 vaccine. Profiling relied on immunoSEQ multiplex PCR, and the TCRdb table lists in-frame clones only, not all of them. Among about 120,000 clones listed, about 90% were seen once. The input for sequencing was peripheral blood, taken on day 0 of AZD1222 vaccination. The source of these receptors is an adult in good health.

V gene TRBV4-1 combines with J gene TRBJ2-7, with 9 nucleotides matching TRBD2. The CDR3 extends over 14 amino acids. The V gene's germline CDR1 is MGHRA and CDR2 YSYEKL. Trimming at V came to 4 bases and at J to 7 bases, leaving 8 bases not matched to a gene. This CDR3 is CASSPGGGRAEQYF. In nucleotides, the CDR3 is TGCGCCAGCAGCCCAGGCGGCGGGAGGGCAGAGCAGTACTTC.

This sequence joins TRBV7-2 and TRBJ2-4; maybe TRBD1 (5 bases). The germline CDR1 and CDR2 sequences are SGHTA and FQGNSA. Deletions cut 1 base from V and 6 bases from J, with 13 bases between. This CDR3 is built from 15 residues. The CDR3 sequence is CASSLVQVGPNIQYF. The CDR3 DNA is TGTGCCAGCAGCTTAGTACAGGTTGGACCAAACATTCAGTACTTC.

The chain is built from TRBV4-2 and TRBJ2-5, with D unresolved. The CDR3 covers 13 residues. V lost 2 bases, J lost 2 bases, and 6 bases lay in between. Germline V gives CDR1 LGHNA, CDR2 YNFKEQ. The CDR3 nucleotides read TGTGCCAGCAGCCAACGGCAGCAAGAGACCCAGTACTTC. This codes for CASSQRQQETQYF.

The J gene is TRBJ1-3, the V gene TRBV18; 7 bases are a match to TRBD1. Germline assignment: CDR1 KGHSH and CDR2 LQKENI. Trimming at V came to 4 bases and at J to 1 base, leaving 10 bases not matched to a gene. This CDR3 has 17 residues. The chain's CDR3 is CASSRAGGTESGNTIYF. The CDR3 DNA reads as TGTGCCAGCTCACGTGCGGGTGGGACAGAGTCTGGAAACACCATATATTTT. Combining the CDR3 with reference TRBV18 and TRBJ1-3 gives the whole variable domain NAGVMQNPRHLVRRRGQEARLRCSPMKGHSHVYWYRQLPEEGLKFMVYLQKENIIDESGMPKERFSAEFPKEGPSILRIQQVVRGDSAAYFCASSRAGGTESGNTIYFGEGSWLTVV.

This chain connects TRBV19 to TRBJ1-5; 7 bases fit TRBD1. V lost 5 bases and J lost 3; bases outside the gene matches: 10. Germline lookup yields CDR1 LNHDA and CDR2 SQIVND (reference sequence). This CDR3 is 16 amino acids long. In DNA form, the CDR3 reads TGTGCCAGTAGTGTACCTCGGACAGGCATCAATCAGCCCCAGCATTTT. Amino acid sequence: CASSVPRTGINQPQHF.

The V call is TRBV11-3, the J call TRBJ2-3; D ambiguous. The CDR3 runs 12 residues. Germline V CDR1 and CDR2: SGHNT, YENEEA. The ends were cut back, 5 bases at V and 6 bases at J, with 9 bases in the middle. The CDR3 loop is CASSPGSDTQYF. The CDR3 nucleotides are TGTGCCAGCAGCCCCGGGTCCGATACGCAGTATTTT.

The chain has TRBV12-5 and TRBJ1-1; a possible D gene is TRBD1 (6 bases). Germline V gene sequence: CDR1 LGHNT, CDR2 FRNRAP. The CDR3 runs to 15 residues. The V and J ends lost 5 bases and 0 bases respectively, with 13 bases between them. For the CDR3, the DNA is TGTGCTAGTGGTCTAAACGGACAGCTGAACACTGAAGCTTTCTTT. Translation: CASGLNGQLNTEAFF.

This rearrangement joins TRBV9 to TRBJ2-1; D perhaps matches TRBD2 (5 bases). The germline V and J ends were trimmed by 0 bases and 8 bases, with 9 bases remaining between them. Looked up from germline, CDR1 is SGDLS and CDR2 is YYNGEE. The CDR3 contains 13 residues. CDR3 sequence reads: CASSVAVRDEQFF. The CDR3 DNA follows: TGTGCCAGCAGCGTAGCTGTGAGGGATGAGCAGTTCTTC.

Points on this clone: The same CDR3 arises from other DNA sequences in this sample as well. The chain is built from TRBV18 and TRBJ1-2; D perhaps matches TRBD1 (5 bases). The germline V gene encodes CDR1 KGHSH and CDR2 LQKENI. The V end was cut by 3 bases, the J end by 2 bases, with 7 bases between. The CDR3 has 13 residues. CDR3 in amino acids: CASSPGENYGYTF. As DNA, the CDR3 is TGTGCCAGCTCACCGGGGGAGAACTATGGCTACACCTTC.

This clone was observed a handful of times. V is TRBV10-3 and J is TRBJ1-5; tentative D call: TRBD1 (6 bases). V lost 6 bases, J lost 2 bases, and 11 bases lay in between. CDR3 length: 14 residues. Per germline, CDR1 ENHRY and CDR2 SYGVKD. The CDR3 here is CAIRDSPGNQPQHF. The CDR3 bases are TGTGCCATCAGGGACAGCCCTGGCAATCAGCCCCAGCATTTT.

The chain links TRBV2 to TRBJ1-5, with TRBD1 identical over 9 bases. Germline V gene data show CDR1 as SNHLY and CDR2 as FYNNEI. Trimming removed 8 bases from V and 3 bases from J; junction bases left unmatched: 2. This CDR3 has 13 amino acids. The CDR3 bases are TGTGCCAGCCGGACAGGGGTCAATCAGCCCCAGCATTTT. Encoded protein: CASRTGVNQPQHF.

The chain has TRBV28 and TRBJ1-1, with D perhaps TRBD1 (6 bases). V gave up 5 bases and J gave up 0 bases, with 22 bases separating them. Germline V gives CDR1 MDHEN, CDR2 SYDVKM. The CDR3 length is 18 residues. CDR3 bases: TGTGCCAGCAGTGTGGTCGGCGGGGGCCAATTAATGAACACTGAAGCTTTCTTT. Translated, it gives CASSVVGGGQLMNTEAFF.

The gene calls are TRBV6-5 and TRBJ2-7, with D possibly called TRBD1 or TRBD2 (5 bases each). Per germline, CDR1 MNHEY and CDR2 SVGAGI. Trimming pared 6 bases from V and 9 bases from J, leaving 18 bases between. The CDR3 consists of 13 residues. CDR3 amino acids: CASRVRDGPLQYF. Written as DNA, the CDR3 is TGTGCCAGCAGGGTCCGGGACGGCCCCCTGCAGTACTTC.

The chain uses TRBV27 and TRBJ1-5; no firm D call. Trimming cost V 2 bases and J 7 bases, with 9 bases left between them. This CDR3 spans 13 amino acids. Germline CDR1 is MNHEY and CDR2 is SMNVEV (reference sequence). For the CDR3, the DNA is TGTGCCAGCAGTTTAGGCAGGCTACAGCCCCAGCATTTT. Its translation is CASSLGRLQPQHF.

This sequence joins TRBV27 and TRBJ1-6; the match to TRBD1 covers 8 bases. Germline V gives CDR1 MNHEY, CDR2 SMNVEV (reference sequence). With 9 bases clipped from V and 6 bases from J, the junction kept 10 bases outside the gene matches. The CDR3 is made up of 15 amino acids. The CDR3 loop reads CASRTGLSINSPLHF. The CDR3 DNA reads TGTGCCAGTAGGACAGGGCTTTCGATTAATTCACCCCTCCACTTT.

V gene TRBV3-1 (or the pseudogene TRBV3-2) combines with J gene TRBJ1-6; perhaps TRBD1 as D (6 bases). Germline V gives CDR1 LGHDT, CDR2 YNNKEL (reference sequence). Between the trimmed V and J ends, which lost 4 bases and 0 bases, there was a span of 19 bases. The CDR3 runs to 19 residues. CDR3 in amino acids: CASSLRGGGKSSYNSPLHF. CDR3 coding DNA: TGTGCCAGCAGCCTCAGAGGAGGGGGGAAGAGCTCCTATAATTCACCCCTCCACTTT.

The chain couples TRBV6-5 to TRBJ1-5, with D unclear. Trimming pared 6 bases from V and 7 bases from J, leaving 10 bases between. The germline gives CDR1 MNHEY, CDR2 SVGAGI. The CDR3 sequence is 12 residues long. As DNA, the CDR3 is TGTGCCAGCAGGGCAGAGGTCCAGCCCCAGCATTTT. This sequence encodes CASRAEVQPQHF.

The chain employs TRBV6-5 and TRBJ1-2, with a possible D match to TRBD1 (6 bases). CDR1 MNHEY and CDR2 SVGAGI come from the germline V gene. The CDR3 extends over 15 amino acids. V shed 8 bases and J shed 5 bases, with 21 bases lying between them. CDR3 in amino acids: CASRTSGGGAYGYTF. As DNA, the CDR3 is TGTGCCAGCCGAACCTCCGGAGGGGGGGCGTATGGCTACACCTTC.

The rearrangement uses TRBV13 and TRBJ1-2; tentatively, D is TRBD1 (5 bases). V was pared by 0 bases and J by 2 bases, with 10 bases between. Germline assignment: CDR1 PRHDT and CDR2 FYEKMQ (reference sequence). The CDR3 runs to 15 residues. CDR3 residues: CASSLGTAGNYGYTF. In DNA, the CDR3 is TGTGCCAGCAGCTTAGGGACAGCCGGGAACTATGGCTACACCTTC.

DNA for the CDR3: TGTGCCACCCAAGGGAGGAGTACGGAGACCCAGTACTTC. As protein: CATQGRSTETQYF. The chain combines TRBV19 with TRBJ2-5, with a weak D call TRBD2 (6 bases). The CDR3 consists of 13 residues. V was trimmed by 10 bases and J by 5 bases, leaving 17 bases between them. Germline lookup yields CDR1 LNHDA and CDR2 SQIVND (reference sequence). The whole variable domain, remainder taken from reference TRBV19 and TRBJ2-5, is DGGITQSPKYLFRKEGQNVTLSCEQNLNHDAMYWYRQDPGQGLRLIYYSQIVNDFQKGDIAEGYSVSREKKESFPLTVTSAQKNPTAFYLCATQGRSTETQYFGPGTRLLVL.

V gene TRBV5-4 combines with J gene TRBJ2-2; D ambiguous. Looked up from germline, CDR1 is SGHNT and CDR2 is YYREEE (reference sequence). The CDR3 is 15 residues long. The V gene lost 5 bases and the J gene lost 1 base, with 12 bases spanning the gap. The CDR3: CASSSPRQNTGELFF. CDR3 DNA sequence: TGTGCCAGCAGTTCCCCGAGACAGAACACCGGGGAGCTGTTTTTT.